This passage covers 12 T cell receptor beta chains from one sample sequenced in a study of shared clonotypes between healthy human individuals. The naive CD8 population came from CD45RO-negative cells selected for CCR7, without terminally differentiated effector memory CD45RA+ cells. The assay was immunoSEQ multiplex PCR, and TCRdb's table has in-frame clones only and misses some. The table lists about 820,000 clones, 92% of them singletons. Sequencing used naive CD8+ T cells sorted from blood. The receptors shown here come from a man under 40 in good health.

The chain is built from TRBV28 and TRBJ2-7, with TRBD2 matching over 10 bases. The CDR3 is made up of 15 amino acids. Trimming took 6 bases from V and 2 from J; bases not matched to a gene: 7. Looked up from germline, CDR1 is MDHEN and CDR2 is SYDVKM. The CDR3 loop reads CASSQVLAGPYEQYF. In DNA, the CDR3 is TGTGCCAGCAGCCAAGTACTAGCGGGACCCTACGAGCAGTACTTC.

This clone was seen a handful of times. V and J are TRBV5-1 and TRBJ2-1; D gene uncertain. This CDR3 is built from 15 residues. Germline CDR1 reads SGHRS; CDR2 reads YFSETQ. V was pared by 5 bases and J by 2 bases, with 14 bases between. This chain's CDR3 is CASRIYDTAYNEQFF. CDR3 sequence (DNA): TGCGCCAGCAGGATATATGACACTGCCTACAATGAGCAGTTCTTC.

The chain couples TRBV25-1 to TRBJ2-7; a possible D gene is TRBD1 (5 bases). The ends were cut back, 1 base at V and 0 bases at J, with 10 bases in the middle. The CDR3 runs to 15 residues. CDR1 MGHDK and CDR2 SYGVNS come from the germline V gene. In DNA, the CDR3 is TGTGCCAGCAGTGAATTAGGAGACAGCTCCTACGAGCAGTACTTC. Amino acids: CASSELGDSSYEQYF.

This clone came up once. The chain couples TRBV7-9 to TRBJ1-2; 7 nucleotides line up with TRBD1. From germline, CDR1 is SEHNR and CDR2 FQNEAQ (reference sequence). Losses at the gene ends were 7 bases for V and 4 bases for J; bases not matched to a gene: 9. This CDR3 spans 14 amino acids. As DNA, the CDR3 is TGTGCCAGCACCGCGGGACAGCATACCTATGGCTACACCTTC. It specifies CASTAGQHTYGYTF.

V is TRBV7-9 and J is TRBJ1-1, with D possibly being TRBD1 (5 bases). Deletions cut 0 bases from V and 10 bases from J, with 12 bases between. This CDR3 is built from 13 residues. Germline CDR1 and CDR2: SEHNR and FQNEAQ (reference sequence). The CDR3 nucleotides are TGTGCCAGCAGCTTAGCCACACGGGACTCAGCTTTCTTT. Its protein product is CASSLATRDSAFF.

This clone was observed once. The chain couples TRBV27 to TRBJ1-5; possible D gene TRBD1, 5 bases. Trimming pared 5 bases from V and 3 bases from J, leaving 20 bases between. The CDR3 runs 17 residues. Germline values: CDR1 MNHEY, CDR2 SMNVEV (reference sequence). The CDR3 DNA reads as TGTGCCAGCAGTCCCAGGTGGGACCCCGTCGACAATCAGCCCCAGCATTTT. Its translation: CASSPRWDPVDNQPQHF.

The CDR3 reads CATQGSRAFF. In DNA form, the CDR3 reads TGTGCCACCCAGGGGTCTAGAGCTTTCTTT. The rearrangement joins TRBV25-1 to TRBJ1-1; weak D call: TRBD1 (6 bases). V lost 10 bases, J lost 10 bases, and 13 bases lay in between. The CDR3 extends over 10 amino acids. CDR1 MGHDK and CDR2 SYGVNS come from the germline V gene. Based on the CDR3 plus reference TRBV25-1 and TRBJ1-1, the full variable domain is EADIYQTPRYLVIGTGKKITLECSQTMGHDKMYWYQQDPGMELHLIHYSYGVNSTEKGDLSSESTVSRIRTEHFPLTLESARPSHTSQYLCATQGSRAFFGQGTRLTVV.

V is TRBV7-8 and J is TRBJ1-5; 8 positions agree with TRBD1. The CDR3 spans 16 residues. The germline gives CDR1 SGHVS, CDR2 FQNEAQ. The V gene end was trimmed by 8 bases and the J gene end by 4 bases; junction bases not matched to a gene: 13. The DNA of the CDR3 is TGTGCCAGCGAAGACGGCCGGGACAGGCAAAATCAGCCCCAGCATTTT. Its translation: CASEDGRDRQNQPQHF. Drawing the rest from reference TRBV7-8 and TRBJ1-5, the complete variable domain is GAGVSQSPRYKVAKRGQDVALRCDPISGHVSLFWYQQALGQGPEFLTYFQNEAQLDKSGLPSDRFFAERPEGSVSTLKIQRTQQEDSAVYLCASEDGRDRQNQPQHFGDGTRLSIL.

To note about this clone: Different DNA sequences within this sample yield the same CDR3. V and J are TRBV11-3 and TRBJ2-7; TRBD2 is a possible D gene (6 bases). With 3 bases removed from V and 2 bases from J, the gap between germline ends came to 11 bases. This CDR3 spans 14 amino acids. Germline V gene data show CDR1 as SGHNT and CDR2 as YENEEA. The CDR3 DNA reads TGTGCCAGCAGCTTGGGGACTGGAACCTACGAGCAGTACTTC. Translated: CASSLGTGTYEQYF.

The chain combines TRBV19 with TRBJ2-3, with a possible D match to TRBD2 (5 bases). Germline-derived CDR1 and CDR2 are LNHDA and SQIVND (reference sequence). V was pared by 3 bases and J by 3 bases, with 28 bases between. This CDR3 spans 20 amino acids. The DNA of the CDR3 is TGTGCCAGTAGTATTTCAAAAGCCCGGGGATCGCTTCCTTGGACAGATACGCAGTATTTT. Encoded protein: CASSISKARGSLPWTDTQYF.

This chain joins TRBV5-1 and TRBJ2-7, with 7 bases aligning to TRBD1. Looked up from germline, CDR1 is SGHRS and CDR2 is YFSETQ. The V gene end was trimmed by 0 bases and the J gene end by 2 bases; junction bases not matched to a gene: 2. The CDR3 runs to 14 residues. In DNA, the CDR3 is TGCGCCAGCAGCTTGGGTGACAGGGCCTACGAGCAGTACTTC. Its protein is CASSLGDRAYEQYF.

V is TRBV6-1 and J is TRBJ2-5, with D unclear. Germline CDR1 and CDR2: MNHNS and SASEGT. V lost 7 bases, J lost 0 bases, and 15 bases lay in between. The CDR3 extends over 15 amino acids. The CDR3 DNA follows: TGTGCCAGCATTTTTTTAACGGCTTACCAAGAGACCCAGTACTTC. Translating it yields CASIFLTAYQETQYF.